The rows below give T cell receptor beta chains drawn from one sample of a study of blood T cell repertoires in COVID-19. The table came from immunoSEQ multiplex PCR; TCRdb's copy has only in-frame clones and leaves some out. The data hold fewer than 130,000 clones, with 76% observed a single time. The sequencing sample was made of peripheral blood. These receptors all stem from an elderly woman with acute or convalescent COVID-19. The CDR3 runs from the conserved cysteine through the conserved F or W. A D gene is named only where the DNA matches it firmly. The size entry is marked missing in some rows and otherwise reads once, few, many or a size class.

CAISGLAGGNTQYF TGTGCCATCAGCGGACTAGCGGGAGGTAATACGCAGTATTTT TRBJ2-3 - TRBV10-3 TRBD2
CASSQAGQGRAGELFF TGTGCCAGCAGCCAAGCTGGACAGGGGAGGGCGGGGGAGCTGTTTTTT TRBJ2-2 - TRBV3-1/TRBV3-2 TRBD1
CASSRDSYQETQYF TGTGCCAGCAGCCGGGACAGCTACCAAGAGACCCAGTACTTC TRBJ2-5 - TRBV5-4 TRBD1
CASSRTDANSPLHF TGTGCCAGCAGCCGGACAGATGCTAATTCACCCCTCCACTTT TRBJ1-6 - TRBV3-1/TRBV3-2 -
CAGGGNYGYTF TGTGCCGGAGGGGGCAACTATGGCTACACCTTC TRBJ1-2 - TRBV2 TRBD1
CASKKGGVYNEQFF TGTGCCAGCAAAAAAGGCGGCGTCTACAATGAGCAGTTCTTC TRBJ2-1 - TRBV28 -
CASSLDPLVNEQFF TGTGCCAGCAGCTTAGACCCGTTAGTCAATGAGCAGTTCTTC TRBJ2-1 few TRBV7-9 -
CAWSTRVSYEQYF TGTGCCTGGAGTACCAGGGTCTCCTACGAGCAGTACTTC TRBJ2-7 - TRBV30 -
CASSPGSSYNEQFF TGCGCCAGCAGTCCCGGGTCCTCCTACAATGAGCAGTTCTTC TRBJ2-1 few TRBV10-1 -
CASSLARIGRGQYF TGTGCCAGCAGCTTAGCGCGGATTGGTCGTGGGCAGTATTTT TRBJ2-3 - TRBV7-8 -
CASSRLAGGEAGELFF TGTGCCAGCAGCAGACTAGCGGGAGGGGAGGCCGGGGAGCTGTTTTTT TRBJ2-2 - TRBV7-2 TRBD2
CASSLTDMTNYGYTF TGTGCCAGCAGCTTGACGGACATGACCAACTATGGCTACACCTTC TRBJ1-2 - TRBV7-8 -
CASSGGTAISPLHF TGCGCCAGCAGTGGTGGGACAGCTATATCACCCCTCCACTTT TRBJ1-6 - TRBV10-2 TRBD1
CASSPRTSGSSYEQYF TGTGCCAGCAGCCCGCGGACTAGCGGGAGCTCCTACGAGCAGTACTTC TRBJ2-7 - TRBV7-2 TRBD2
CSASLIPEAFF TGCAGTGCTAGTTTAATCCCTGAAGCTTTCTTT TRBJ1-1 - TRBV20-1 -
CASSQGGAHSPLHF TGTGCCAGCAGTCAGGGTGGGGCCCATTCACCCCTCCACTTT TRBJ1-6 - TRBV6-1 -
CAWSTGREHNQPQHF TGTGCCTGGAGTACAGGGAGGGAGCATAATCAGCCCCAGCATTTT TRBJ1-5 few TRBV30 -
CASSRQSGGGDTQYF TGCGCCAGCAGCCGGCAGAGCGGGGGAGGAGATACGCAGTATTTT TRBJ2-3 - TRBV5-1 TRBD2
CSARPPGGYTF TGCAGTGCTAGACCTCCGGGGGGCTACACCTTC TRBJ1-2 - TRBV20-1 -
CASNHRRGDRGNEQFF TGTGCCAGCAACCACAGAAGAGGGGACAGGGGCAATGAGCAGTTCTTC TRBJ2-1 - TRBV5-4 TRBD1
CASSVSGSSSYNEQFF TGTGCCAGCAGCGTAAGCGGGAGTAGCTCCTACAATGAGCAGTTCTTC TRBJ2-1 once TRBV9 TRBD2
CASSDSEGLHGYTF TGTGCCAGCAGTGACTCGGAGGGGTTGCATGGCTACACCTTC TRBJ1-2 - TRBV6-5 -
CASVRRTSGIVEQFF TGTGCCAGCGTCCGCCGGACTAGCGGGATCGTTGAGCAGTTCTTC TRBJ2-1 - TRBV7-2 TRBD2
CASSLAEGVLQEFF TGTGCCAGTAGCTTAGCGGAAGGGGTCCTACAGGAGTTCTTC TRBJ2-1 - TRBV19 -
CASSVTGQGVYEQYF TGTGCCAGCAGTGTTACGGGACAGGGGGTCTACGAGCAGTACTTC TRBJ2-7 - TRBV2 TRBD1
CASSYSYRTTAYEQYF TGTGCCAGCAGTTACAGCTATCGGACAACCGCCTACGAGCAGTACTTC TRBJ2-7 few TRBV6-5 -
CASSQQEENSPLHF TGTGCCAGCAGCCAACAGGAGGAGAATTCACCCCTCCACTTT TRBJ1-6 - TRBV3-1/TRBV3-2 -
CASSTQGWTEAFF TGTGCCAGCAGTACACAGGGTTGGACTGAAGCTTTCTTT TRBJ1-1 - TRBV12-3/TRBV12-4 -
CASSFFRRGGDGFNGYTF TGTGCCAGCAGTTTTTTTAGGAGGGGCGGGGACGGGTTCAATGGCTACACCTTC TRBJ1-2 few TRBV27 -
CASSARTGWSETQYF TGTGCCAGCAGCGCGAGGACAGGGTGGTCAGAGACCCAGTACTTC TRBJ2-5 - TRBV9 TRBD1
CAIREAVTGELFF TGTGCCATCAGGGAGGCAGTTACCGGGGAGCTGTTTTTT TRBJ2-2 - TRBV10-3 -
CASSSEEDTQYF TGTGCCAGCAGCAGCGAGGAAGATACGCAGTATTTT TRBJ2-3 - TRBV5-4 -
CASSQGAETQYF TGTGCCAGCAGCCAAGGGGCTGAGACCCAGTACTTC TRBJ2-5 - TRBV3-1/TRBV3-2 -
CASSQEQGNTEAFF TGCGCCAGCAGCCAAGAACAGGGGAACACTGAAGCTTTCTTT TRBJ1-1 few TRBV4-3 -
CASSVVREGSPLHF TGTGCCAGCAGTGTGGTCCGGGAGGGTTCACCCCTCCACTTT TRBJ1-6 - TRBV2 -
CASSVHYEQYF TGTGCCAGCAGTGTCCACTACGAGCAGTACTTC TRBJ2-7 - TRBV25-1 -
CASSSERGRGSEKLFF TGTGCCAGCAGCAGTGAACGAGGGCGTGGCTCGGAAAAACTGTTTTTT TRBJ1-4 - TRBV7-8 -
CSVEKGQGLSEAFF TGCAGCGTTGAGAAGGGCCAGGGGTTGTCTGAAGCTTTCTTT TRBJ1-1 - TRBV29-1 -
CASSYSETSGNTIYF TGTGCCAGCAGTTACTCGGAGACCTCTGGAAACACCATATATTTT TRBJ1-3 - TRBV6-5 -
CATSDQRTANTGELFF TGTGCCACCAGTGATCAGAGGACAGCGAACACCGGGGAGCTGTTTTTT TRBJ2-2 - TRBV24-1 -
CASSPLGALSTQYF TGTGCCAGTAGCCCGTTGGGGGCGTTAAGTACGCAGTATTTT TRBJ2-3 - TRBV19 -
CASSFRDNQPQHF TGTGCCAGCAGTTTCCGGGACAATCAGCCCCAGCATTTT TRBJ1-5 - TRBV12-3/TRBV12-4 -
CASSYAVEQFF TGTGCCAGCAGTTACGCGGTTGAGCAGTTCTTC TRBJ2-1 - TRBV6-2/TRBV6-3 -
CASSYHRNYGYTF TGTGCCAGCAGTTACCACAGAAACTATGGCTACACCTTC TRBJ1-2 - TRBV6-5 -
CASSLGHTGELFF TGCGCCAGCAGCTTGGGGCACACCGGGGAGCTGTTTTTT TRBJ2-2 - TRBV5-1 -
CATSDFEGSAPLAKNIQYF TGTGCCACCAGTGATTTTGAGGGTTCCGCTCCCCTAGCCAAAAACATTCAGTACTTC TRBJ2-4 - TRBV24-1 -
CASSEEPRPQETQYF TGTGCCAGCAGTGAAGAGCCGCGCCCCCAAGAGACCCAGTACTTC TRBJ2-5 - TRBV2 -
CASSLGIQGSNQPQHF TGTGCCAGCAGCTTAGGGATACAGGGTAGCAATCAGCCCCAGCATTTT TRBJ1-5 - TRBV7-2 -
CASSQTGTGMGQPQHF TGCGCCAGCAGCCAAACCGGGACAGGGATGGGTCAGCCCCAGCATTTT TRBJ1-5 few TRBV4-3 TRBD1
CASSLGGGYNEQFF TGTGCCAGCAGCTTGGGGGGAGGCTACAATGAGCAGTTCTTC TRBJ2-1 - TRBV11-3 -
CASSLGAGGLQPQHF TGCGCCAGCAGCTTGGGGGCAGGGGGCCTTCAGCCCCAGCATTTT TRBJ1-5 - TRBV5-1 TRBD1
CATSRDRVGTGELFF TGTGCCACCAGCAGAGACAGGGTAGGAACCGGGGAGCTGTTTTTT TRBJ2-2 once TRBV15 -